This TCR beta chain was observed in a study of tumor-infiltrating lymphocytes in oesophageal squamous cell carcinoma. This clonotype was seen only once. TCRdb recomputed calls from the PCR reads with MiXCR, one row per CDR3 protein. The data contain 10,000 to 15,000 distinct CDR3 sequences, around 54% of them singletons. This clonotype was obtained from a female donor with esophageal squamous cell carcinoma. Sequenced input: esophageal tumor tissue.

The CDR3 is CASSLSGVTRQTQYF. The CDR3 bases are TGTGCCAGCAGCTTGTCGGGGGTGACCCGGCAGACCCAGTACTTC. The chain employs TRBV7-2 and TRBJ2-4; maybe TRBD2 (6 bases). The DNA matches TRBJ2-5 better at its end, which makes the J call doubtful. Germline-derived CDR1 and CDR2 are SGHTA and FQGNSA. This CDR3 comprises 15 residues.